Below, 29 T cell receptor beta chains from the same sample are listed, as sequenced in a study of control samples from healthy donors and cancer patients. Generated by immunoSEQ multiplex PCR, the TCRdb table keeps only in-frame clones and is missing some. The data hold some 120,000 clones, with about 95% observed a single time. The sequencing input was blood. The source is a man aged 25 to 40 in good health.

This rearrangement joins TRBV7-2 to TRBJ1-1; D unresolved. The CDR3 has 14 residues. The germline V gene has CDR1 SGHTA and CDR2 FQGNSA. Trimming removed 0 bases at V and 0 bases at J, with 5 bases between. The CDR3: CASSLAGLNTEAFF. CDR3 bases: TGTGCCAGCAGCTTAGCCGGACTGAACACTGAAGCTTTCTTT. The full variable domain, with the rest looked up from reference TRBV7-2 and TRBJ1-1, is GAGVSQSPSNKVTEKGKDVELRCDPISGHTALYWYRQSLGQGLEFLIYFQGNSAPDKSGLPSDRFSAERTGGSVSTLTIQRTQQEDSAVYLCASSLAGLNTEAFFGQGTRLTVV.

The chain has TRBV27 and TRBJ1-2; the D is unclear. Germline CDR1 reads MNHEY; CDR2 reads SMNVEV (reference sequence). This CDR3 spans 15 amino acids. Trimming shortened V by 2 bases and J by 2 bases, and 12 bases separated the two germline ends. The CDR3 region is CASSLQAGGNYGYTF. CDR3 coding DNA: TGTGCCAGCAGTTTACAGGCTGGCGGGAACTATGGCTACACCTTC.

This clone was seen just once. The chain recombines TRBV24-1 with TRBJ2-5; 8 nucleotides align to TRBD1. The J segment lost 5 bases and the V segment lost 5 bases, leaving 18 bases of the junction unmatched. The CDR3 has 18 residues. Per the germline V gene, CDR1 is KGHDR and CDR2 is SFDVKD. The CDR3 DNA sequence: TGTGCCACCAGTGGGGGACAGGCCACCCTAATCGATCGGGAGACCCAGTACTTC. It codes for CATSGGQATLIDRETQYF.

The chain links TRBV10-3 to TRBJ1-1; TRBD1 might be the D (5 bases). With 4 bases removed from V and 6 bases from J, the gap between germline ends came to 12 bases. Per germline, CDR1 ENHRY and CDR2 SYGVKD. CDR3 length: 13 residues. The CDR3 here is CAISVEGMAEAFF. CDR3 bases: TGTGCCATCAGTGTGGAGGGGATGGCTGAAGCTTTCTTT.

The chain joins TRBV30 to TRBJ2-3; 10 bases align to TRBD2. V was clipped by 0 bases and J by 6 bases; unmatched bases: 6. Germline CDR1 is GTSNPN and CDR2 is SVGIG (reference sequence). This CDR3 is 15 amino acids long. The CDR3 bases are TGTGCCTGGAGTGTAGGCCTAGCGGGGGCGGATACGCAGTATTTT. Amino acids: CAWSVGLAGADTQYF.

The chain couples TRBV10-3 to TRBJ1-2; 10 nucleotides agree with TRBD1. This CDR3 has 13 amino acids. Trimming at V came to 6 bases and at J to 7 bases, leaving 5 bases not matched to a gene. The germline CDR1 and CDR2 sequences are ENHRY and SYGVKD. The CDR3 nucleotides are TGTGCCATCAGAGGGGACAGGGGCGGTGGCTACACCTTC. This translates into CAIRGDRGGGYTF.

The CDR3 sequence is CASSPSGRINQPQHF. The DNA of the CDR3 is TGTGCCAGCTCACCCTCTGGACGGATCAATCAGCCCCAGCATTTT. This chain joins TRBV18 and TRBJ1-5; D not resolved. Germline CDR1 is KGHSH and CDR2 is LQKENI. Trimming removed 3 bases at V and 3 bases at J, with 12 bases between. The CDR3 is 15 amino acids.

V and J are TRBV5-1 and TRBJ2-1, with 7 bases lining up with TRBD1. Per germline, CDR1 SGHRS and CDR2 YFSETQ. V shed 4 bases, J shed 1 base, and the junction held 5 bases outside the gene matches. This CDR3 has 15 residues. CDR3 nucleotide sequence: TGCGCCAGCAGCCCTCTGGGACAGTCCTACAATGAGCAGTTCTTC. Protein sequence: CASSPLGQSYNEQFF.

V and J are TRBV14 and TRBJ2-1; TRBD1 is a possible D gene (6 bases). The CDR3 has 12 residues. Trimming left V 5 bases short and J 4 bases short, with 6 bases between. Germline V gene lookup returns CDR1 SGHDN and CDR2 FVKESK. CDR3 nucleotides: TGTGCCAGCAGCGGACAGTACAATGAGCAGTTCTTC. It codes for CASSGQYNEQFF.

The chain carries TRBV6-6 and TRBJ2-1, with D perhaps TRBD1 (6 bases). Germline lookup yields CDR1 MNHNY and CDR2 SVGAGI (reference sequence). CDR3 length equals 14 residues. Trimming pared 4 bases from V and 6 bases from J, leaving 13 bases between. This CDR3 is CASSWTQGSNEQFF. CDR3 in DNA: TGTGCCAGCAGTTGGACACAGGGAAGCAATGAGCAGTTCTTC.

The chain recombines TRBV6-2 or TRBV6-3 with TRBJ2-5; 12 bases match TRBD2. This CDR3 has 20 residues. Germline V gene lookup returns CDR1 MNHEY and CDR2 SVGEGT. Germline trimming cut 0 bases from V and 1 base from J; bases unmatched to any gene: 12. CDR3 coding DNA: TGTGCCAGCAGTTACTCGAGACGTCTAGCGGGGGGGCAACGCCAAGAGACCCAGTACTTC. It translates to CASSYSRRLAGGQRQETQYF.

The chain employs TRBV19 and TRBJ2-1; D is perhaps TRBD1 or TRBD2 (6 bases each). V dropped 3 bases and J dropped 0 bases, with 12 bases sitting between them. Looked up from germline, CDR1 is LNHDA and CDR2 is SQIVND (reference sequence). The CDR3 length is 16 residues. The CDR3 protein is CASSISGGSSYNEQFF. CDR3 nucleotides: TGTGCCAGTAGTATTTCCGGGGGCAGCTCCTACAATGAGCAGTTCTTC.

This chain links TRBV5-4 with TRBJ2-7; TRBD1 matches 9 bases. Germline assignment: CDR1 SGHNT and CDR2 YYREEE (reference sequence). This CDR3 spans 15 amino acids. V dropped 1 base and J dropped 7; count of bases not matched to a gene: 9. The CDR3 nucleotides are TGTGCCAGCAGCTTGCATGGGACAGGGTCTCTTGAGCAGTACTTC. It encodes CASSLHGTGSLEQYF.

The chain couples TRBV5-5 to TRBJ2-1; D perhaps matches TRBD1 (6 bases). V lost 3 bases to trimming and J lost 12 bases, with 13 bases between them. Germline V gene lookup returns CDR1 SGHKS and CDR2 YYEKEE (reference sequence). This CDR3 is built from 12 residues. CDR3 residues: CASSSWTAPQFF. The CDR3 DNA reads as TGTGCCAGCAGCTCCTGGACAGCTCCGCAGTTCTTC.

V gene TRBV19 combines with J gene TRBJ1-1; D is unresolved. V gave up 3 bases and J gave up 1 base, with 12 bases separating them. Germline V gene lookup returns CDR1 LNHDA and CDR2 SQIVND (reference sequence). The CDR3 runs to 15 residues. CDR3 coding DNA: TGTGCCAGTAGTATCTACAGCGGATCGAACACTGAAGCTTTCTTT. This codes for CASSIYSGSNTEAFF.

This chain links TRBV30 with TRBJ2-7; D remains unclear. Trimming removed 0 bases from V and 1 base from J, with 7 bases in between. CDR3 length: 13 amino acids. Germline CDR1 and CDR2: GTSNPN and SVGIG (reference sequence). The CDR3 region has the DNA TGTGCCTGGAGTGTAGTCGGTTCCTACGAGCAGTACTTC. It translates to CAWSVVGSYEQYF.

The CDR3 DNA follows: TGTGCCAGCAGCGCGACAGGGCTCCTTAGGGTTGGCTACACCTTC. It codes for CASSATGLLRVGYTF. This chain joins TRBV9 and TRBJ1-2, with TRBD1 identical over 7 bases. Germline V gene lookup returns CDR1 SGDLS and CDR2 YYNGEE. The CDR3 covers 15 residues. V trimming: 3 bases; J trimming: 7 bases; junction bases outside the gene matches: 12.

The chain employs TRBV11-2 and TRBJ2-3, with 9 bases aligning to TRBD2. There are 15 residues in the CDR3. V dropped 5 bases and J dropped 1; count of bases not matched to a gene: 4. Germline V gene data show CDR1 as SGHAT and CDR2 as FQNNGV. The CDR3 loop is CASSPIAGGTDTQYF. The CDR3 region has the DNA TGTGCCAGCAGCCCCATAGCGGGGGGCACAGATACGCAGTATTTT.

The CDR3 loop reads CASRDRGINQPQHF. The CDR3 nucleotides are TGTGCCAGCAGGGACAGGGGGATCAATCAGCCCCAGCATTTT. V usage is TRBV28 and J usage is TRBJ1-5, with TRBD1 matching 10 bases. The V gene's germline CDR1 is MDHEN and CDR2 SYDVKM. CDR3 length equals 14 residues. The J segment lost 3 bases and the V segment lost 6 bases, leaving 2 bases of the junction unmatched.

The chain combines TRBV3-1 (or the pseudogene TRBV3-2) with TRBJ2-7; TRBD1 is a possible D gene (6 bases). The CDR3 loop spans 17 amino acids. Trimming took off 4 bases at V and 3 bases at J, with 22 bases between the two ends. The germline gives CDR1 LGHDT, CDR2 YNNKEL (reference sequence). In DNA, the CDR3 is TGTGCCAGCAGCCCCCAGGACAGCCCCGTGGTGGGCTACGAGCAGTACTTC. This encodes CASSPQDSPVVGYEQYF.

This clone occurred once. The chain employs TRBV14 and TRBJ1-6; D ambiguous. The CDR3 has 15 residues. Germline CDR1 reads SGHDN; CDR2 reads FVKESK. The germline V and J ends were trimmed by 4 bases and 3 bases, with 10 bases remaining between them. CDR3 sequence reads: CASSLSDGYNSPLHF. CDR3 bases: TGTGCCAGCAGCCTTTCCGACGGCTATAATTCACCCCTCCACTTT. Full variable domain (outside the CDR3, taken from reference TRBV14 and TRBJ1-6): EAGVTQFPSHSVIEKGQTVTLRCDPISGHDNLYWYRRVMGKEIKFLLHFVKESKQDESGMPNNRFLAERTGGTYSTLKVQPAELEDSGVYFCASSLSDGYNSPLHFGNGTRLTVT.

The J gene is TRBJ2-5, the V gene TRBV5-5; the D is unclear. The V and J ends lost 0 bases and 7 bases respectively, with 10 bases between them. This CDR3 is 13 amino acids long. Germline V gene lookup returns CDR1 SGHKS and CDR2 YYEKEE (reference sequence). Written as DNA, the CDR3 is TGTGCCAGCAGCTTGGAGTATGCTAGGACCCAGTACTTC. It is translated as CASSLEYARTQYF.

This rearrangement joins TRBV7-9 to TRBJ2-6; possible D gene TRBD2, 6 bases. This CDR3 comprises 14 residues. The germline gives CDR1 SEHNR, CDR2 FQNEAQ (reference sequence). CDR3 in amino acids: CAKEGISGANVLTF. The CDR3 coding sequence is TGTGCTAAGGAGGGGATCTCTGGGGCCAACGTCCTGACTTTC.

The chain has TRBV5-6 and TRBJ1-4; unclear D gene. The CDR3 covers 15 residues. Trimming took 0 bases from V and 0 from J, leaving 6 bases between them. Germline V CDR1 and CDR2: SGHDT, YYEEEE. This CDR3 is CASSLVRATNEKLFF. The CDR3 DNA is TGTGCCAGCAGCTTGGTACGCGCAACTAATGAAAAACTGTTTTTT.

The gene calls are TRBV19 and TRBJ2-3; a weak D match, TRBD2 (6 bases). The V gene's germline CDR1 is LNHDA and CDR2 SQIVND (reference sequence). The CDR3 is 15 amino acids. The V gene lost 8 bases and the J gene lost 4 bases, with 19 bases spanning the gap. CDR3: CASHTRGAGPDTQYF. The CDR3 nucleotides read TGTGCCAGTCATACCCGCGGGGCAGGGCCAGATACGCAGTATTTT.

In the case of this clone: Other nucleotide sequences in the sample specify the same CDR3. The chain uses TRBV18 and TRBJ1-4; maybe TRBD1 (6 bases). This CDR3 contains 13 residues. The germline CDR1 and CDR2 sequences are KGHSH and LQKENI. V shed 4 bases and J shed 8 bases, with 11 bases lying between them. The CDR3 is CASSRGQEEKLFF. CDR3 nucleotides: TGTGCCAGCTCACGGGGGCAGGAGGAAAAACTGTTTTTT.

This clone has just one count. The chain has TRBV19 and TRBJ2-1; no definite D call. There are 14 residues in the CDR3. Germline V gene data show CDR1 as LNHDA and CDR2 as SQIVND (reference sequence). Deletions cut 1 base from V and 0 bases from J, with 4 bases between. CDR3 residues: CASSIASSYNEQFF. The CDR3 DNA sequence: TGTGCCAGTAGTATAGCTAGCTCCTACAATGAGCAGTTCTTC.

The gene calls are TRBV5-1 and TRBJ2-3, with TRBD2 matching 11 bases. V shed 4 bases and J 2 bases; nucleotides not matched to a gene: 6. The V gene's germline CDR1 is SGHRS and CDR2 YFSETQ. The CDR3 is 16 amino acids. CDR3 nucleotides: TGCGCCAGCAGCGACCCTAGCGGGGGGTACACAGATACGCAGTATTTT. This sequence encodes CASSDPSGGYTDTQYF.

This chain joins TRBV29-1 and TRBJ1-2; D is ambiguous. Germline CDR1 reads SQVTM; CDR2 reads ANQGSEA. The CDR3 spans 11 residues. Deletions cut 7 bases from V and 4 bases from J, with 10 bases between. The chain's CDR3 is CSAWLSYGYTF. DNA for the CDR3: TGCAGCGCTTGGTTGAGCTATGGCTACACCTTC.